Listed below are T cell receptor beta chains from one sample, sequenced in a study of human T cells and chemical hapten exposure. TCRdb reprocessed the RACE reads via MiXCR and lists one record per CDR3 protein. The sample comprises roughly 200,000 distinct CDR3 sequences, approximately 20% of which are singletons, and 6.7% rests with the top ten. The sequencing here drew on whole blood, taken in connection with sensitization to the hapten diphenylcyclopropenone (DPC). Every receptor here comes from a woman aged 50 to 60 with alopecia areata. Some clones in this sample may be carry-over from other donors' samples. Each CDR3 is given with its conserved first and last residue. D genes are given only for firm matches. Some rows have no size entry. The others give once, few or many, or a class for an expanded clone.

>TRBJ2-2|TRBV6-5|-|-
CASSYAWTGELFF
TGTGCCAGCAGTTACGCGTGGACCGGGGAGCTGTTTTTT
>TRBJ2-1|TRBV10-1|-|TRBD2
CASSESVAGYNEQFF
TGCGCCAGCAGTGAGTCGGTAGCGGGCTACAATGAGCAGTTCTTC
>TRBJ1-5|TRBV6-1|-|-
CASSVGRSNNQPQHF
TGTGCCAGCAGTGTGGGACGGTCAAACAATCAGCCCCAGCATTTT
>TRBJ1-1|TRBV3-1|once|-
CASSGRHKAFF
TGTGCCAGCAGCGGACGCCACAAAGCTTTCTTT
>TRBJ2-1|TRBV18|few|TRBD2
CASSPPERGRTPYNEQFF
TGTGCCAGCTCACCACCGGAGCGGGGTAGAACACCCTACAATGAGCAGTTCTTC
>TRBJ1-1|TRBV29-1|-|TRBD1
CSVDGTGTNTEAFF
TGCAGCGTTGATGGGACAGGTACGAACACTGAAGCTTTCTTT
>TRBJ2-3|TRBV10-3|-|TRBD2
CAISAWTSGLLTDTQYF
TGTGCCATCAGTGCGTGGACTAGCGGGCTCCTCACAGATACGCAGTATTTT
>TRBJ2-1|TRBV29-1|-|-
CSVGITRNEQFF
TGCAGCGTTGGGATCACAAGGAATGAGCAGTTCTTC
>TRBJ2-6|TRBV10-3|-|TRBD1
CAISPDRDSGANVLTF
TGTGCCATCAGTCCGGACAGGGACTCTGGGGCCAACGTCCTGACTTTC
>TRBJ1-1|TRBV6-5|-|TRBD1
CASRRSGQRNTEAFF
TGTGCCAGCAGACGATCGGGACAGAGAAACACTGAAGCTTTCTTT
>TRBJ1-3|TRBV29-1|-|-
CSVDVGGNTIYF
TGCAGCGTTGATGTGGGTGGAAACACCATATATTTT
>TRBJ1-5|TRBV28|few|-
CASSFGGTNQPQHF
TGTGCCAGCAGTTTTGGGGGGACGAATCAGCCCCAGCATTTT
>TRBJ2-2|TRBV3-1|-|-
CASSQGQLNTGELFF
TGTGCCAGCAGCCAAGGACAGTTGAACACCGGGGAGCTGTTTTTT
>TRBJ1-2|TRBV12-3/TRBV12-4|-|-
CASLRVNYGYTF
TGTGCCAGCCTCCGCGTTAACTATGGCTACACCTTC
>TRBJ2-5|TRBV19|few|-
CASRQSGETQYF
TGTGCCAGTAGGCAGAGCGGGGAGACCCAGTACTTC
>TRBJ2-2|TRBV25-1|few|-
CASSEYGGHGELFF
TGTGCCAGCAGTGAATACGGGGGCCACGGGGAGCTGTTTTTT
>TRBJ2-4|TRBV28|few|-
CASSEDQAKNIQYF
TGTGCCAGCAGTGAAGACCAGGCCAAAAACATTCAGTACTTC
>TRBJ2-1|TRBV29-1|-|-
CSVDGPTAYNEQFF
TGCAGCGTTGATGGTCCGACAGCCTACAATGAGCAGTTCTTC
>TRBJ2-5|TRBV29-1|once|-
CSVPRGTETQYF
TGCAGCGTTCCCAGGGGAACAGAGACCCAGTACTTC
>TRBJ2-7|TRBV15|many|-
CATSREGYTYEQYF
TGTGCCACCAGCAGAGAAGGCTATACCTACGAGCAGTACTTC
>TRBJ2-1|TRBV20-1|-|TRBD2
CSADSGMKSYNEQFF
TGCAGTGCTGATAGCGGGATGAAATCCTACAATGAGCAGTTCTTC
>TRBJ1-2|TRBV5-1|-|TRBD1
CASSWDRAAYGYTF
TGCGCCAGCAGCTGGGACAGGGCCGCCTATGGCTACACCTTC
>TRBJ1-2|TRBV12-3/TRBV12-4|-|-
CASNPSPGAYGYTF
TGTGCCAGCAACCCATCTCCCGGGGCCTATGGCTACACCTTC
>TRBJ1-3|TRBV12-3/TRBV12-4|-|-
CACKQGISGNTIYF
TGTGCCTGCAAGCAGGGGATCTCTGGAAACACCATATATTTT
>TRBJ1-2|TRBV7-8|few|-
CASSPNQLWGYYGYTF
TGTGCCAGCAGCCCAAACCAGCTGTGGGGCTACTATGGCTACACCTTC